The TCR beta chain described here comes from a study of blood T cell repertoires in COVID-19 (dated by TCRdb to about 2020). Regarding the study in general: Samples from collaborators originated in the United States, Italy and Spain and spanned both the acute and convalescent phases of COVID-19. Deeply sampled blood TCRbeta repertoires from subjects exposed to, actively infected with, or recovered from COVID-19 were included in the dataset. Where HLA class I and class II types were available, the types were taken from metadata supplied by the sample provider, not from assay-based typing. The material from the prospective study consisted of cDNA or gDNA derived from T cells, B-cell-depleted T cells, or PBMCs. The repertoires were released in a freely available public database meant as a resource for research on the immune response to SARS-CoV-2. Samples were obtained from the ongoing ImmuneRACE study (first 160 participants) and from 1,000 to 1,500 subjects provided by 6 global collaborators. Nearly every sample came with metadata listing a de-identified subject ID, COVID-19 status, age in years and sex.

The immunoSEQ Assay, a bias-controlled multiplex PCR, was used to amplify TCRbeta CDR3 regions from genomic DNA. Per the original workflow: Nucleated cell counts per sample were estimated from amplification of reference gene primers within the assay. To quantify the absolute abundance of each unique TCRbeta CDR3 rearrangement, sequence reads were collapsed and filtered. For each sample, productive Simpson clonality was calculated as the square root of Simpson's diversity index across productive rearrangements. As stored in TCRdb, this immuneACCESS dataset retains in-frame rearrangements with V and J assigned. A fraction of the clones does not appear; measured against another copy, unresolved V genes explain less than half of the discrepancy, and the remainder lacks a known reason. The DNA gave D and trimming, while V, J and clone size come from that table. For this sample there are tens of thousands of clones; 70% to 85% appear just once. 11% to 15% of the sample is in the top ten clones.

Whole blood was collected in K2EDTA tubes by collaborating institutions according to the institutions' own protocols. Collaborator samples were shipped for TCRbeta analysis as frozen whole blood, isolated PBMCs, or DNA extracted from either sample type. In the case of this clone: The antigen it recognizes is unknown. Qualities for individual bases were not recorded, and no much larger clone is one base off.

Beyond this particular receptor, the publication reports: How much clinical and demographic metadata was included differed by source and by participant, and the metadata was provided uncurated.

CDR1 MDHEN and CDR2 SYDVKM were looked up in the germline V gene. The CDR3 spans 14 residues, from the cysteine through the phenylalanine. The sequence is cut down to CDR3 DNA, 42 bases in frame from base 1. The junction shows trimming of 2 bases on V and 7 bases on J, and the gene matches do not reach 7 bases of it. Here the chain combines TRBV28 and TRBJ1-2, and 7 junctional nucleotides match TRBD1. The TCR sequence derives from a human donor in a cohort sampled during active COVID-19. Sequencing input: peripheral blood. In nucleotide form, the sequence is TGTGCCAGCAGTTTAGGGGACAGAAGAACTGGCTACACCTTC. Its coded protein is CASSLGDRRTGYTF.